Following are 4 T cell receptor beta chains from one sample sequenced in a study of blood T cell repertoires in COVID-19. The assay was immunoSEQ multiplex PCR, and TCRdb's table has in-frame clones only and misses some. The repertoire holds around 220,000 clones, with almost 90% as singletons. Sequenced input: PBMCs or T cells enriched from blood (not recorded which). Source of these receptors: a young man who had been exposed to COVID-19.

The chain combines TRBV4-1 with TRBJ1-1, with TRBD1 identical over 8 bases. The germline V gene encodes CDR1 MGHRA and CDR2 YSYEKL. The CDR3 consists of 13 residues. With V trimmed by 2 bases and J by 5 bases, 1 base remained unmatched. CDR3 bases: TGCGCCAGCAGCCAATACAGGGGGACTGAAGCTTTCTTT. This translates into CASSQYRGTEAFF.

This clone was observed a few times. The chain uses TRBV3-1 (or the pseudogene TRBV3-2) and TRBJ1-3; 7 bases fit TRBD1. This CDR3 is built from 19 residues. Germline loops: CDR1 LGHDT, CDR2 YNNKEL (reference sequence). Unmatched junction bases numbered 16, after V lost 5 bases and J lost 0 bases. This CDR3 reads CASSSLGTAIIHSGNTIYF. The CDR3 DNA follows: TGTGCCAGCAGCTCATTAGGGACAGCGATAATTCACTCTGGAAACACCATATATTTT.

V and J are TRBV4-2 and TRBJ1-2, with a weak D call TRBD1 (6 bases). There are 17 residues in the CDR3. CDR1 is LGHNA, CDR2 YNFKEQ, per germline. Trimming removed 0 bases at V and 2 bases at J, with 16 bases between. This CDR3 is CASSQDKRSGANYGYTF. CDR3 nucleotide sequence: TGTGCCAGCAGCCAAGACAAACGATCAGGGGCCAACTATGGCTACACCTTC.

The chain links TRBV4-1 to TRBJ2-2; D is undetermined. The CDR3 length is 18 residues. Germline V gives CDR1 MGHRA, CDR2 YSYEKL. Trimming cost V 0 bases and J 0 bases, with 14 bases left between them. CDR3 sequence: CASSQEAGSSANTGELFF. The CDR3 bases are TGCGCCAGCAGCCAAGAAGCAGGAAGTTCTGCGAACACCGGGGAGCTGTTTTTT.